This T cell receptor beta chain comes out of a study of blood T cell repertoires in COVID-19. About the study: Acute and convalescent COVID-19 samples came from the United States, Italy and Spain. Sample material is recorded as cDNA or gDNA derived from T cells, B-cell-depleted T cells, or PBMCs.

The germline gives CDR1 SNHLY, CDR2 FYNNEI. This CDR3 spans 18 amino acids. Trimming removed 3 bases from V and 2 bases from J; junction bases left unmatched: 8. How the authors handled the data: Nucleated cell number was recorded as an estimate derived from reference gene primer amplification. Method: immunoSEQ multiplex PCR; TCRdb's copy keeps in-frame clones and lacks some. V and J calls and clone size are those listed in that table; D and trimming were worked out from the DNA. The profile shows 300,000 to 350,000 clones, 90% of them singletons. Enrolment of Seattle patients took place during active infection, and they were followed longitudinally.

The receptor was isolated from a woman in her 40s with COVID-19, enrolled during active disease. The chain employs TRBV2 and TRBJ2-3; 13 positions match TRBD2. Sequenced input: peripheral blood. The CDR3 region has the DNA TGTGCCAGCAGTGACACCGGACTAGCGGGGGAACACACAGATACGCAGTATTTT. Translation gives CASSDTGLAGEHTDTQYF.